A selection of T cell receptor beta chains follows, all from one sample in a study of blood T cell repertoires in COVID-19. This table comes from immunoSEQ multiplex PCR, and its TCRdb copy is limited to in-frame clones, with some not included. The sample has hundreds of thousands of clones, 70% to 90% seen once. Sequencing input: peripheral blood. These receptor sequences come from a woman in her thirties with active or convalescent COVID-19. Both conserved end residues are part of each CDR3. The D gene is left open where the match is weak. Clone size appears in some rows only: once, few, many, or a class for an expanded clone.

D	V	size	J	DNA	CDR3
-	TRBV18	-	TRBJ1-1	TGTGCCAGCTCACCAAATCAGTTGGCGAACACTGAAGCTTTCTTT	CASSPNQLANTEAFF
-	TRBV27	-	TRBJ2-3	TGTGCCAGCAGTCTGCCGGTGCAGTATTTT	CASSLPVQYF
TRBD2	TRBV11-3	-	TRBJ2-1	TGTGCCAGCAGCAGTAGCGGGGTCAATGAGCAGTTCTTC	CASSSSGVNEQFF
TRBD2	TRBV6-1	-	TRBJ2-5	TGTGCCAGCAGTGAATACGAGGGACTAGCGGAGAAAGAGACCCAGTACTTC	CASSEYEGLAEKETQYF
TRBD1	TRBV18	-	TRBJ1-1	TGTGCCAGCGCAACCGGGACAGGGGAAACTGAAGCTTTCTTT	CASATGTGETEAFF
-	TRBV27	-	TRBJ2-7	TGTGCCAGCAGTTTATCGCCAGCGGGCTACGCCTACGAGCAGTACTTC	CASSLSPAGYAYEQYF
-	TRBV20-1	-	TRBJ1-4	TGCAGTGTACAGGGCGTTGAAAAACTGTTTTTT	CSVQGVEKLFF
TRBD2	TRBV7-9	-	TRBJ2-7	TGTGCCAGCAGCCGGACTAGCGGGAGTCGCTACGAGCAGTACTTC	CASSRTSGSRYEQYF
TRBD1	TRBV24-1	-	TRBJ1-1	TGTGCCACCAGTGACGCGGACAGGGCCGATACTGAAGCTTTCTTT	CATSDADRADTEAFF
-	TRBV19	-	TRBJ1-1	TGTGCCAGTAGGCCCCCATCTCGGTCTGAAGCTTTCTTT	CASRPPSRSEAFF
-	TRBV27	once	TRBJ2-3	TGTGCCAGCAGGTGGGGGCAGACTACAGATACGCAGTATTTT	CASRWGQTTDTQYF
-	TRBV2	once	TRBJ1-2	TGTGCCAGCGTAATGACAGGAGCCCAGGGTGGCTACACCTTC	CASVMTGAQGGYTF
TRBD1	TRBV5-7	-	TRBJ2-7	TGTGCCAGCAGCTCCCTTCGGGACAGAGACTGTTACGAGCAGTACTTC	CASSSLRDRDCYEQYF
TRBD1	TRBV6-5	-	TRBJ1-3	TGTGCCAGCAGTCACGGACAGGGGGGAAACACCATATATTTT	CASSHGQGGNTIYF
TRBD1	TRBV7-6	-	TRBJ1-3	TGTGCCAGCAGCTTAGGACAGGGAGCTTCTGGAAACACCATATATTTT	CASSLGQGASGNTIYF
-	TRBV6-1	few	TRBJ2-6	TGTGCCAGCAGTGAAGGGGCCTCTGGGGCCAACGTCCTGACTTTC	CASSEGASGANVLTF
-	TRBV30	-	TRBJ1-2	TGTGCCTGGGCCGTTGGGGGGGCCGGCCTCTATGGCTACACCTTC	CAWAVGGAGLYGYTF
-	TRBV11-2	-	TRBJ1-2	TGTGCCAGCAGCTCGACGCGGACAGACAACTATGGCTACACCTTC	CASSSTRTDNYGYTF
-	TRBV2	-	TRBJ2-7	TGTGCCAGCAGTGACCGTATCTCCTACGAGCAGTACTTC	CASSDRISYEQYF
TRBD1	TRBV12-3/TRBV12-4	-	TRBJ1-1	TGTGCCAGCAGTTTGTTCAGGGGGCGTGAAGCTTTCTTT	CASSLFRGREAFF
-	TRBV5-4	-	TRBJ2-5	TGTGCCAGCAGCTCCCCCTGGGGGGGGGCGCGCGGTGAGACCCAGTACTTC	CASSSPWGGARGETQYF
TRBD1	TRBV27	few	TRBJ1-1	TGTGCCAGCAGTCCCGGGACAGGGGGGGACACTGAAGCTTTCTTT	CASSPGTGGDTEAFF
TRBD1	TRBV6-5	once	TRBJ2-7	TGTGCCAGCACCCGGACAGGGACTTACGAGCAGTACTTC	CASTRTGTYEQYF
TRBD1	TRBV5-1	few	TRBJ1-2	TGCGCCAGCAGCTTATGGGACAGGGAAGATGGCTACACCTTC	CASSLWDREDGYTF
-	TRBV2	-	TRBJ2-3	TGTGCCAGCAGTGAATCAGGGTCCACAGATACGCAGTATTTT	CASSESGSTDTQYF
-	TRBV2	-	TRBJ1-1	TGTGCCAGCAGTCGTCAGATGAACACTGAAGCTTTCTTT	CASSRQMNTEAFF
TRBD2	TRBV4-1	-	TRBJ2-1	TGCGCCAGCAGCCAAGTGACTAGCGGGAGGGCATACAATGAGCAGTTCTTC	CASSQVTSGRAYNEQFF
-	TRBV11-2	-	TRBJ2-1	TGTGCCAGCAGCGCAGGACAGATCTCCTACAATGAGCAGTTCTTC	CASSAGQISYNEQFF
-	TRBV5-1	-	TRBJ1-1	TGCGCCAGCAGCTGGGGCAACACTGAAGCTTTCTTT	CASSWGNTEAFF
-	TRBV10-3	-	TRBJ2-5	TGTGCCATCAGTGGGCAGGGATTAGGAGAGACCCAGTACTTC	CAISGQGLGETQYF
-	TRBV7-9	few	TRBJ2-3	TGTGCCAGCAGCGCCCCGGGGGGCCGTTTCACAGATACGCAGTATTTT	CASSAPGGRFTDTQYF
-	TRBV28	-	TRBJ1-3	TGTGCCAGCAGTTTACAGTTCCTCTCTGGAAACACCATATATTTT	CASSLQFLSGNTIYF
-	TRBV5-1	-	TRBJ2-3	TGCGCCAGCAGCTCAACCGTAGGGGTGCTTAGCACAGATACGCAGTATTTT	CASSSTVGVLSTDTQYF
-	TRBV10-3	-	TRBJ1-1	TGTGCCATCGGAGCGAACACTGAAGCTTTCTTT	CAIGANTEAFF
-	TRBV5-8	-	TRBJ1-1	TGTGCCAGCAGCTTGGCCCTGTGGGAGAGAACTGAAGCTTTCTTT	CASSLALWERTEAFF
-	TRBV5-1	-	TRBJ1-6	TGCGCCAGCAGCTTGGGTTCCAGCTCCTATAATTCACCCCTCCACTTT	CASSLGSSSYNSPLHF
TRBD2	TRBV19	-	TRBJ2-1	TGTGCCAGTAACCTAGCGGGGTCGTACAATGAGCAGTTCTTC	CASNLAGSYNEQFF
-	TRBV5-1	-	TRBJ2-7	TGCGCCAGCAGCTTAGGGGGCGAGCAGTACTTC	CASSLGGEQYF
-	TRBV10-3	-	TRBJ2-1	TGTGCCATCAGTGAGTCTTTGGGACATATCGAGCAGTTCTTC	CAISESLGHIEQFF
-	TRBV6-4	-	TRBJ2-1	TGTGCCAGCAGTGAAGGTTTTGCTAGCCGCTATGAGCAGTTCTTC	CASSEGFASRYEQFF
-	TRBV2	-	TRBJ1-4	-	CASRVGQGAAVWFF
TRBD1	TRBV6-1	few	TRBJ1-1	TGTGCCAGCAGTGAGTGGGACAGACAAAACACTGAAGCTTTCTTT	CASSEWDRQNTEAFF
-	TRBV3-1/TRBV3-2	-	TRBJ2-2	TGTGCCAGCAGCCAAGTGCTCCTAACAGGGCTCAGGGAGCTGTTTTTT	CASSQVLLTGLRELFF
-	TRBV5-8	-	TRBJ2-3	TGTGCCAGCGGCTGGGGGGACGGGACAGATACGCAGTATTTT	CASGWGDGTDTQYF
TRBD1	TRBV5-6	-	TRBJ1-5	TGTGCCAGCAGCGCGACGACAGGGGATGACAATCAGCCCCAGCATTTT	CASSATTGDDNQPQHF
-	TRBV18	-	TRBJ1-1	TGTGCCAGCTCACCACCGTCTGGGACTAACACTGAAGCTTTCTTT	CASSPPSGTNTEAFF
TRBD1	TRBV5-8	-	TRBJ1-2	TGTGCCAGCAGCGTCCGGGACAGGGGGTATTATGGCTACACCTTC	CASSVRDRGYYGYTF
-	TRBV10-3	-	TRBJ1-5	TGTGCCATCAGATCACAGGAGGGACAGCCCCAGCATTTT	CAIRSQEGQPQHF
TRBD2	TRBV18	-	TRBJ2-1	TGTGCCAGCTCATCGGGACTAGCGGGGGGGTACAATGAGCAGTTCTTC	CASSSGLAGGYNEQFF
TRBD2	TRBV6-5	once	TRBJ2-5	TGTGCCGGAGCGGGGGGGCCGCGGGAGACCCAGTACTTC	CAGAGGPRETQYF
-	TRBV4-1	-	TRBJ2-1	TGCGCCAGCAGCCAAGACAGGGGTTCGGTGAATGAGCAGTTCTTC	CASSQDRGSVNEQFF
-	TRBV9	-	TRBJ2-3	TGTGCCAGCAGCGTAGCTACGATAGATACGCAGTATTTT	CASSVATIDTQYF
-	TRBV5-4	few	TRBJ2-5	TGTGCCAGCAGCCCCGGTTCGCCCCAAGAGACCCAGTACTTC	CASSPGSPQETQYF